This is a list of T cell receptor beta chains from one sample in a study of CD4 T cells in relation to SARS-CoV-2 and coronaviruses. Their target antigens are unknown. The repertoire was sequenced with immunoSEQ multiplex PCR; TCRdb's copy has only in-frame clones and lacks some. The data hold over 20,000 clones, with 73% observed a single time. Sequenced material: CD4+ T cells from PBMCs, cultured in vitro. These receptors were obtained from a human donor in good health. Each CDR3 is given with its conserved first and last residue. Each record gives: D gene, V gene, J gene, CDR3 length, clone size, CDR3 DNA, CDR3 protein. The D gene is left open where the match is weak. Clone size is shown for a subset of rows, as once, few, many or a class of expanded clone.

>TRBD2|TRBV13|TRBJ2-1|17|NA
TGTGCCAGCAGCTACCGGAGGAGGCGGGAGGGCGGAAATGAGCAGTTCTTC
CASSYRRRREGGNEQFF
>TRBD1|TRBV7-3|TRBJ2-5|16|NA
TGTGCCAGCAGCTTAAGGGGCCCCGACAGGGTAGAGACCCAGTACTTC
CASSLRGPDRVETQYF
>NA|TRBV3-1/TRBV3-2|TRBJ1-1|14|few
TGTGCCAGCAGCCTGATCGGGCCGAACACTGAAGCTTTCTTT
CASSLIGPNTEAFF
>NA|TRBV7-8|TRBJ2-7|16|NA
TGTGCCAGCAGCTTAGCCGGGTCGGGAGAGGGCTACGAGCAGTACTTC
CASSLAGSGEGYEQYF
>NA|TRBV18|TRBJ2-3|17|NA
TGTGCCAGCTCACTCCAAGGGACGGGCTGGAGCACAGATACGCAGTATTTT
CASSLQGTGWSTDTQYF
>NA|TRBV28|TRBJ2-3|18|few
TGTGCCAGCAGTTTCGTAACATTAGCACAACCAAGCACAGATACGCAGTATTTT
CASSFVTLAQPSTDTQYF
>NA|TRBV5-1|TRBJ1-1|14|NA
TGCGCCAGCACCCCAGGGAGCCAGCACACTGAAGCTTTCTTT
CASTPGSQHTEAFF
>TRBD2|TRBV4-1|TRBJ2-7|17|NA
TGCGCCAGCAGCCCGACCGGGACTAGCGGGAGGACGGGCGAGCAGTACTTC
CASSPTGTSGRTGEQYF
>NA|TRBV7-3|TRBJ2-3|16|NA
TGTGCCAGCAGCCAGGGAGGGGGGGTCGGCACAGATACGCAGTATTTT
CASSQGGGVGTDTQYF
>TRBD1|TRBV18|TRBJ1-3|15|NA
TGTGCCAGCTCACCTCGGGACAGTACTGGAAACACCATATATTTT
CASSPRDSTGNTIYF
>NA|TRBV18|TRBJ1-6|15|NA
TGTGCCAGCTCACTGCGACAGGAAAATAATTCACCCCTCCACTTT
CASSLRQENNSPLHF
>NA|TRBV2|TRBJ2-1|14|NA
TGTGCCAGCAGCCCGACAGCCACCTACAATGAGCAGTTCTTC
CASSPTATYNEQFF
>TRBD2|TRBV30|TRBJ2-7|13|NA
TGTGCCTGGGGGACTAGCGGAAGGAGCGAGCAGTACTTC
CAWGTSGRSEQYF
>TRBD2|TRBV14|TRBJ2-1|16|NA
TGTGCCAGCAGCCGACTCGGGACGGGAGGGTACAATGAGCAGTTCTTC
CASSRLGTGGYNEQFF
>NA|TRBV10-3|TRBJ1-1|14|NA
TGTGCCATCAGTGAGTCGAGGGAACAGGCTGAAGCTTTCTTT
CAISESREQAEAFF
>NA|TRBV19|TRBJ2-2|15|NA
TGTGCCAGTAGTCGCGGAGTTCCGAACACCGGGGAGCTGTTTTTT
CASSRGVPNTGELFF
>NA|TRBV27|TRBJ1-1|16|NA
TGTGCCAGCAGTTTTGGTTTGCGGGCCACGAACACTGAAGCTTTCTTT
CASSFGLRATNTEAFF
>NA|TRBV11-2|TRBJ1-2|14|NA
TGTGCCAGCACCTGGACATGGGCTAACTATGGCTACACCTTC
CASTWTWANYGYTF
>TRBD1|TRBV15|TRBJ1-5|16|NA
TGTGCCACCAGCAGCAGGGGGCCGGGCGGGGATCAGCCCCAGCATTTT
CATSSRGPGGDQPQHF
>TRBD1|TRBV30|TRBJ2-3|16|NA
TGTGCCTGGAGTCCCCTTGGACAGGGGAGCACAGATACGCAGTATTTT
CAWSPLGQGSTDTQYF
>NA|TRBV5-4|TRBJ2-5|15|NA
TGTGCCAGCAGCTTGGCCGCAGAGGGGCAAGAGACCCAGTACTTC
CASSLAAEGQETQYF
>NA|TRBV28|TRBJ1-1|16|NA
TGTGCCACCTTAGTGGGGGGCAGGCTGGGGGGGACTGAAGCTTTCTTT
CATLVGGRLGGTEAFF
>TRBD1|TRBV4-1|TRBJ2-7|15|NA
TGCGCCAGCAGCCCGGGACAGGGGGCCGTGTACGAGCAGTACTTC
CASSPGQGAVYEQYF
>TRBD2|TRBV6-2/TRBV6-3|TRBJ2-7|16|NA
TGTGCCAGCAGTTACCAAGCGGGAGAACTGTCCTACGAGCAGTACTTC
CASSYQAGELSYEQYF
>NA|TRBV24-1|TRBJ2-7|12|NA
TGTGCCACCAGTGATTTCCAGGGGGGGCAGTACTTC
CATSDFQGGQYF
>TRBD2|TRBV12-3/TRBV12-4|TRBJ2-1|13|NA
TGTGCCAGCAGTTTACTAGCGGGGGCTGAGCAGTTCTTC
CASSLLAGAEQFF
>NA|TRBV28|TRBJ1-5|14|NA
TGTGCCAGCAGCCTACCAGGGCCCAATCAGCCCCAGCATTTT
CASSLPGPNQPQHF
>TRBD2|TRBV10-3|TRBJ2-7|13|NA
TGTGCCATCAGCCTCGGGGGGGGTAGCGAGCAGTACTTC
CAISLGGGSEQYF
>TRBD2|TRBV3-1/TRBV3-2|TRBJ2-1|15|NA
TGTGCCAGCAGCCCTGGGACTAGCGGGAGAAATGAGCAGTTCTTC
CASSPGTSGRNEQFF
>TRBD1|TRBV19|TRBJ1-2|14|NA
TGTGCCAGTAGTCCTCGGGACAGAAGAGATGGCTACACCTTC
CASSPRDRRDGYTF
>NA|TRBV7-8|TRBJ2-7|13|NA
TGTGCCAGCAGCTTAGGACGGGACCACGAGCAGTACTTC
CASSLGRDHEQYF
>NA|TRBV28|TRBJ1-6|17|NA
TGTGCCAGCAGTCCGGCGGGGAGGAGCTCCTATAATTCACCCCTCCACTTT
CASSPAGRSSYNSPLHF
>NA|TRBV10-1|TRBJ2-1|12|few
TGCGCCAGCAGTGAGACGGGAGCTGAGCAGTTCTTC
CASSETGAEQFF
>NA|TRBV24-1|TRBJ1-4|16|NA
TGTGCCACCAGTGACCCCGCGCATGGCGCTCGGGAAAAACTGTTTTTT
CATSDPAHGAREKLFF
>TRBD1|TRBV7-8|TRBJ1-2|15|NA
TGTGCCAGCAGCCCCGGACAGGGGGCTGTTCTTGGCTACACCTTC
CASSPGQGAVLGYTF
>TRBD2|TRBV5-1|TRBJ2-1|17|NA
TGCGCCAGCAGCTTGGTTGGGACTAGCGGGAGTAGGGGTGAGCAGTTCTTC
CASSLVGTSGSRGEQFF
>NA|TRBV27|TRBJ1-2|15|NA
TGTGCCAGCAGTTTTGCCGGGGCAGGGGTCTATGGCTACACCTTC
CASSFAGAGVYGYTF
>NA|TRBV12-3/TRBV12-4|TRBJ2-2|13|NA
TGTGCCAGCATTCCCAGTTTTACCGGGGAGCTGTTTTTT
CASIPSFTGELFF
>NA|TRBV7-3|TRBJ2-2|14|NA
TGTGCCAGCAGGGAGGGGGCTTGGTCCGGGGAGCTGTTTTTT
CASREGAWSGELFF
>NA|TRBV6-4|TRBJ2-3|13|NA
TGTGCCACCGCCGGAGGAGACACAGATACGCAGTATTTT
CATAGGDTDTQYF
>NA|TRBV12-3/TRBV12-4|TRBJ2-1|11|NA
TGTGCCAGCAGTTTAGGCAATGAGCAGTTCTTC
CASSLGNEQFF
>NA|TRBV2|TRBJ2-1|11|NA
TGTGCCAGCGGTTATTACAATGAGCAGTTCTTC
CASGYYNEQFF
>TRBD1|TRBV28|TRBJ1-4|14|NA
TGTGCCAGCACCGACAGGGCCTCTAATGAAAAACTGTTTTTT
CASTDRASNEKLFF
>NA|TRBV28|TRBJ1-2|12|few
TGTGCCAGCAGTTTAGCTAACTATGGCTACACCTTC
CASSLANYGYTF
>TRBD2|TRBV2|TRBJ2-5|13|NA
TGTGCCAGCAGCGCGGGAGACCAAGAGACCCAGTACTTC
CASSAGDQETQYF
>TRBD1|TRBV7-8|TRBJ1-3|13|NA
TGTGCCAGCAGCCCGGGACAGGGGAACACCATATATTTT
CASSPGQGNTIYF
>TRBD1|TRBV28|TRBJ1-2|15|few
TGTGCCAGCAGTTTGGCCGGACAGGGGTTGGGGGGCTACACCTTC
CASSLAGQGLGGYTF
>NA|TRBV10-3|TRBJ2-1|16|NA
TGTGCCATCAGTGAGCCCAAAGAGACAGGAACCAATGAGCAGTTCTTC
CAISEPKETGTNEQFF
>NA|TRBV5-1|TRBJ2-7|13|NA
TGCGCCAGCAGCTTGGGGGGTGATTACGAGCAGTACTTC
CASSLGGDYEQYF
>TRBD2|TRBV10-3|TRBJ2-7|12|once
TGTGCCATCGGGAGGGGAGTCTACGAGCAGTACTTC
CAIGRGVYEQYF
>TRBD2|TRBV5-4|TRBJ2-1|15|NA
TGTGCCAGCAGGGATAAGCGGGAGGGCCTCAATGAGCAGTTCTTC
CASRDKREGLNEQFF
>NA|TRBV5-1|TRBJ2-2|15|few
TGCGCCAGCAGCTTTTTTGGAGGAAATGGCGGGGAGCTGTTTTTT
CASSFFGGNGGELFF
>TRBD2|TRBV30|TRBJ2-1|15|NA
TGTGCCTGGAACGCGGGGGGGGTATCCTACAATGAGCAGTTCTTC
CAWNAGGVSYNEQFF
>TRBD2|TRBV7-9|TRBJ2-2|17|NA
TGTGCCAGCAGCCCCAGACTAGCGGGAGTTCGCACCGGGGAGCTGTTTTTT
CASSPRLAGVRTGELFF
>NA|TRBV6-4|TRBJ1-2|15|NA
TGTGCCAGCACCTCAGAGGCGGGGATTGACTATGGCTACACCTTC
CASTSEAGIDYGYTF